This entry features one T cell receptor beta chain sequence. Sequence at one end of the junction differs from germline and may be a read error. The CDR3 covers 12 residues. Germline values: CDR1 MRHNA, CDR2 SNTAGT. Participants were aged roughly 18 to 95 years, lived in 20 to 30 US areas, and enrolled virtually. Donors were grouped by their self-reported clinical history. The protocol was immunoSEQ multiplex PCR, while the TCRdb copy is restricted to in-frame clones and leaves out a portion. Among about 430,000 clones listed, roughly 90% were seen once. These data originate in a study of blood T cell repertoires in COVID-19. Study at large: There were acute and convalescent COVID-19 samples, and they came from the United States, Italy and Spain.

This TCR was recovered from a woman aged 18-29 years who had been exposed to COVID-19. This chain uses TRBV6-4 with TRBJ1-2, with 9 nucleotides matching TRBD1. Source material: PBMCs or T cells enriched from blood (not recorded which). Written as DNA, the CDR3 is TGTGCCAGCAGTTCGGCTGGGGGACAGGGATTCTTC. Its translation is CASSSAGGQGFF.